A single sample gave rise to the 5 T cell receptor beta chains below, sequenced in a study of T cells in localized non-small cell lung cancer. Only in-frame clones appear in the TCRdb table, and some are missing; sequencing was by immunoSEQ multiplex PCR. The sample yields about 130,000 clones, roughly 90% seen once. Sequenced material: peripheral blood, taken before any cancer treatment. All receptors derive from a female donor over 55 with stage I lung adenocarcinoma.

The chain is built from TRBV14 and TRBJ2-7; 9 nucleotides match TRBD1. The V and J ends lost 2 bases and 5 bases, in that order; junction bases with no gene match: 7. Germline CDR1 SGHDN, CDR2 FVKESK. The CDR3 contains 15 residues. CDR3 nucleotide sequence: TGTGCCAGCAGCCAAACAGGGGGCGCATCCAACGAGCAGTACTTC. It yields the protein CASSQTGGASNEQYF.

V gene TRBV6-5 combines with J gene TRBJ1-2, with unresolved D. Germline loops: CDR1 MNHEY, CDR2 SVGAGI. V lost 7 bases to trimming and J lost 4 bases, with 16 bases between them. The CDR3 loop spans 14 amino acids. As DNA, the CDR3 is TGTGCCAGCACGGCAGATGAGTCCGGCTATGGCTACACCTTC. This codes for CASTADESGYGYTF.

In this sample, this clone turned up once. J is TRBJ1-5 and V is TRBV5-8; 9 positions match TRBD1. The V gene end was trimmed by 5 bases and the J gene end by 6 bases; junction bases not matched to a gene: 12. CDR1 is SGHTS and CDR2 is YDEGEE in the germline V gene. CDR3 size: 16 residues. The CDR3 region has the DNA TGTGCCAGCAGGCTTCCGGGACAGGGATCACGTCAGCCCCAGCATTTT. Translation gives CASRLPGQGSRQPQHF.

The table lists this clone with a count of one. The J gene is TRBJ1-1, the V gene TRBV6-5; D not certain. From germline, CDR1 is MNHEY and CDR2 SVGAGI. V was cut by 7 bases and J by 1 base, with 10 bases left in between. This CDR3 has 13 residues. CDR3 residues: CASTSPANTEAFF. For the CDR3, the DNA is TGTGCCAGCACCTCACCCGCGAACACTGAAGCTTTCTTT.

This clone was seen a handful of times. CDR3 residues: CASSQAGLAGGNFSYEQYF. CDR3 DNA: TGTGCCAGCAGCCAAGCTGGACTAGCGGGAGGGAACTTCTCCTACGAGCAGTACTTC. V and J are TRBV14 and TRBJ2-7; TRBD2 matches at 15 bases. V was pared by 1 base and J by 0 bases, with 7 bases of the junction left unmatched. This CDR3 comprises 19 residues. In germline, CDR1 is SGHDN, CDR2 FVKESK.